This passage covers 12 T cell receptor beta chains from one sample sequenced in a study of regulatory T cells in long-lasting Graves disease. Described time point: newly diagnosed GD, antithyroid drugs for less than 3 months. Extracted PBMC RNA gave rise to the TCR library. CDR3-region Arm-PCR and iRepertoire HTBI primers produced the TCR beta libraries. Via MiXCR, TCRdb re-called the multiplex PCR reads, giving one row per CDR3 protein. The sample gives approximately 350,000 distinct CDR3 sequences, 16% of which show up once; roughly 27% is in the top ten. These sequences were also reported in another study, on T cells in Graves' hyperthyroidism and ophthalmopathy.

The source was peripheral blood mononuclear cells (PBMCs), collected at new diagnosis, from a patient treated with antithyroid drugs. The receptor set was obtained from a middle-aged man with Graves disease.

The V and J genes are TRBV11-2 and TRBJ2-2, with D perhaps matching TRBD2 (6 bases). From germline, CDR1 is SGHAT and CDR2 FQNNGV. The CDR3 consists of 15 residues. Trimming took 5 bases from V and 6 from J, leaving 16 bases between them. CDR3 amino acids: CASSARGLNAGELFF. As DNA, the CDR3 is TGTGCCAGCAGCGCTAGGGGACTTAACGCCGGGGAGCTGTTTTTT.

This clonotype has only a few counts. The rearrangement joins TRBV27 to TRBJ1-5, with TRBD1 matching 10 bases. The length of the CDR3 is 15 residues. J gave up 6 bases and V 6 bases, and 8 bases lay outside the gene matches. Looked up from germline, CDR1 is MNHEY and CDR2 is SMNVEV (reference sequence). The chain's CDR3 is CASRPTGGGGQPQHF. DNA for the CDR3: TGTGCCAGCAGACCGACAGGGGGCGGGGGTCAGCCCCAGCATTTT.

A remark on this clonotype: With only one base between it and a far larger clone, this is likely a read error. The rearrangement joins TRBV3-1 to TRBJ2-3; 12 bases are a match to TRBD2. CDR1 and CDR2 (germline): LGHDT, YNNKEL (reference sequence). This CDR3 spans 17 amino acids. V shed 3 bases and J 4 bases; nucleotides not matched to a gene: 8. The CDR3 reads CASSHWTSGDPADTQYF. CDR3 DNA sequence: TGTGCCAGCAGCCACTGGACTAGCGGGGATCCCGCAGATACGCAGTATTTT.

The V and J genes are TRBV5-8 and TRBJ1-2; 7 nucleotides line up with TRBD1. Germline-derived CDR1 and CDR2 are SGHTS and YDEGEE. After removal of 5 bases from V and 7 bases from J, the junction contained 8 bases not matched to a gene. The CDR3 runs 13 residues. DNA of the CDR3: TGTGCCAGCAGTTTTTACAGGGGAAGTGGCTACACCTTC. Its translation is CASSFYRGSGYTF.

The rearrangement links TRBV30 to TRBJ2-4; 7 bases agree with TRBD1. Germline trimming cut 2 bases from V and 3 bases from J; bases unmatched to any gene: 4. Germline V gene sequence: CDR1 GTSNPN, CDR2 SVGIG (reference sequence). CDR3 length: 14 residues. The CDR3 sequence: CAWSTGAGKNIQYF. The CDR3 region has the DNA TGTGCCTGGAGTACAGGGGCCGGCAAAAACATTCAGTACTTC. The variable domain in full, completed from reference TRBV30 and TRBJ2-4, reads SQTIHQWPATLVQPVGSPLSLECTVEGTSNPNLYWYRQAAGRGLQLLFYSVGIGQISSEVPQNLSASRPQDRQFILSSKKLLLSDSGFYLCAWSTGAGKNIQYFGAGTRLSVL.

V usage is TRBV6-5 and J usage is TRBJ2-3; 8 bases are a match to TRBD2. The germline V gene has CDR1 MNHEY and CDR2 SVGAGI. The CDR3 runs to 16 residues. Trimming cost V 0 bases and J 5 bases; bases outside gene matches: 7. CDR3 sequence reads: CASSYSQPGGQDTQYF. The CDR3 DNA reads TGTGCCAGCAGTTACTCCCAACCGGGGGGGCAAGATACGCAGTATTTT.

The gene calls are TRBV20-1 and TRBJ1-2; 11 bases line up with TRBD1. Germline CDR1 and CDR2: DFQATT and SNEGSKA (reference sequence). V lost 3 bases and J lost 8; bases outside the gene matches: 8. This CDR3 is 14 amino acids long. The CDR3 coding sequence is TGCAGTGCTAGCTCCGGACAGGGGGCCCGGGGCTACACCTTC. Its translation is CSASSGQGARGYTF.

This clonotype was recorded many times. This CDR3 reads CASSGQGTGDFYEQYF. CDR3 sequence (DNA): TGTGCCAGCAGTGGACAAGGGACAGGAGACTTCTACGAGCAGTACTTC. V gene TRBV28 combines with J gene TRBJ2-7, with 8 nucleotides matching TRBD1. Germline CDR1 reads MDHEN; CDR2 reads SYDVKM. The length of the CDR3 is 16 residues. With V trimmed by 5 bases and J by 3 bases, 12 bases remained unmatched.

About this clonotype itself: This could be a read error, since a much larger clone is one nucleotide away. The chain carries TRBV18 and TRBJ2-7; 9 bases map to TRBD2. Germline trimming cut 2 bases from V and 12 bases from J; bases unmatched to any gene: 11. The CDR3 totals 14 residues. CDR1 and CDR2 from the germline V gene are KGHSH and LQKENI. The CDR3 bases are TGTGCCAGCTCACCATCGGGTAGCGGGGGAACTGCGTACTTC. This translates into CASSPSGSGGTAYF.

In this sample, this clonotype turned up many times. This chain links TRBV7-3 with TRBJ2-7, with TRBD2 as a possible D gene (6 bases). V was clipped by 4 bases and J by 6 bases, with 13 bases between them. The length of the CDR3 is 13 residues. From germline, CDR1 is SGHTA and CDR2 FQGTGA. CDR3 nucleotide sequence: TGTGCCAGCAGCTCCGGTGCGGAGGGCGAGCAGTACTTC. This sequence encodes CASSSGAEGEQYF. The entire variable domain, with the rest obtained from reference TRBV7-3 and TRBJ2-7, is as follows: GAGVSQTPSNKVTEKGKYVELRCDPISGHTALYWYRQSLGQGPEFLIYFQGTGAADDSGLPNDRFFAVRPEGSVSTLKIQRTERGDSAVYLCASSSGAEGEQYFGPGTRLTVT.

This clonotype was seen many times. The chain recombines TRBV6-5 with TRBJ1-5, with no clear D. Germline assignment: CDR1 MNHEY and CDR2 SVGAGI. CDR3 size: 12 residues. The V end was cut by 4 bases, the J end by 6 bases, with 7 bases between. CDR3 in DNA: TGTGCCAGCAGTTGGCAGCGTCAGCCCCAGCATTTT. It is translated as CASSWQRQPQHF.

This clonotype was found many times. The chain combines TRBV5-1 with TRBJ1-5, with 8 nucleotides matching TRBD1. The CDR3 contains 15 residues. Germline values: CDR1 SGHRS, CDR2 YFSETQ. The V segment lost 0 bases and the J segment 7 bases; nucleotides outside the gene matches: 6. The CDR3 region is CASSLGTGSRQPQHF. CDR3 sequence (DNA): TGCGCCAGCAGCTTGGGGACAGGGTCGAGACAGCCCCAGCATTTT.